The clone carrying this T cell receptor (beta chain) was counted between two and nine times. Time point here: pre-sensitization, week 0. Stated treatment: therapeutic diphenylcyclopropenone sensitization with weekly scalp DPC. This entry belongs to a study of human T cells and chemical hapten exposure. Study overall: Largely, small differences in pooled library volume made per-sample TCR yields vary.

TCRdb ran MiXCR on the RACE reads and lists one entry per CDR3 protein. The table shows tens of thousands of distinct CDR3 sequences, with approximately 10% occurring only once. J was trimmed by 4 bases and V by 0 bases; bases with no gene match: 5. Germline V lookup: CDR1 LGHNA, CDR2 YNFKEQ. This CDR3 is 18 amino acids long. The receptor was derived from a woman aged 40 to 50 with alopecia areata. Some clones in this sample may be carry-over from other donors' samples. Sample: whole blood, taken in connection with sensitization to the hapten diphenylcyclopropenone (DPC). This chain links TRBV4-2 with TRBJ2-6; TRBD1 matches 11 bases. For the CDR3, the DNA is TGTGCCAGCAGCCAAGATGGACAGGGGGCGCGGGGGGCCAACGTCCTGACTTTC. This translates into CASSQDGQGARGANVLTF.